A single sample is the source of the 23 T cell receptor beta chains below, sequenced in a study of blood T cells in healthy people across ages (dated by TCRdb to between 2014 and 2017). The library was generated by 5' RACE. The reads were generated on an Illumina HiSeq 2500. A second PCR of roughly 6 to 12 cycles was performed with a sample-barcoded 5' primer and a J-beta primer mix. The public sequencing data were trimmed at Q25 with fastp and processed into clonotypes with MiXCR by TCRdb, which kept only in-frame beta chains. Rows are unified per CDR3 protein, each entry keeping the most common DNA and genes. This sample gives hundreds of thousands of distinct CDR3 sequences in total; under 55% of them show up just once. Together, the top ten hold roughly 19% of the sample. Sequences were obtained from blood. The receptors here all came from a man aged 60 to 69 in good health.

This chain's CDR3 is CASSLIPDAYEQYF. The CDR3 coding sequence is TGCGCCAGCAGCTTGATTCCAGATGCCTACGAGCAGTACTTC. V usage is TRBV5-1 and J usage is TRBJ2-7; D ambiguous. The CDR3 extends over 14 amino acids. The V and J ends lost 1 base and 2 bases respectively, with 10 bases between them. Germline lookup yields CDR1 SGHRS and CDR2 YFSETQ.

A remark on this clonotype: The junction departs from the called germline gene at one end, perhaps through a read error. The chain joins TRBV12-3 or TRBV12-4 to TRBJ2-7, with D perhaps TRBD2 (5 bases). The CDR3 is 13 amino acids. CDR3 in DNA: TGCGCCAGCAGCTTGGCCGAGGGATACGAGCAGTACTTC. It translates to CASSLAEGYEQYF.

V and J are TRBV4-1 and TRBJ1-1; D is unresolved. This CDR3 contains 13 residues. Trimming took 5 bases from V and 3 from J, leaving 10 bases between them. Germline CDR1 MGHRA, CDR2 YSYEKL. CDR3 DNA sequence: TGCGCCAGCAGCTGCCCGAGCGACACTGAAGCTTTCTTT. The encoded protein is CASSCPSDTEAFF.

The chain couples TRBV20-1 to TRBJ1-5, with a possible D match to TRBD1 (6 bases). The CDR3 spans 13 residues. Between the trimmed V and J ends, which lost 3 bases and 8 bases, there was a span of 14 bases. Germline CDR1 DFQATT, CDR2 SNEGSKA (reference sequence). The CDR3 DNA is TGCAGTGCTAGGACAGGACAAGGAAAGCCCCAGCATTTT. The encoded protein is CSARTGQGKPQHF.

The CDR3 nucleotides are TGTGCCAGCAGCCAGCGAATCCAGGGTGGGGGCGGGACCCAGTACTTC. Protein: CASSQRIQGGGGTQYF. The rearrangement joins TRBV3-1 to TRBJ2-5; perhaps TRBD1 as D (6 bases). The CDR3 has 16 residues. Germline V gene data show CDR1 as LGHDT and CDR2 as YNNKEL (reference sequence). Trimming stripped 3 bases from V and 7 bases from J, with 21 bases between.

This clonotype was counted once. The chain has TRBV9 and TRBJ2-3, with D uncertain. V was trimmed by 0 bases and J by 0 bases, leaving 8 bases between them. Germline CDR1 is SGDLS and CDR2 is YYNGEE. The CDR3 runs 15 residues. The CDR3 sequence is CASSVAVVSTDTQYF. The CDR3 nucleotides read TGTGCCAGCAGCGTAGCGGTAGTTAGCACAGATACGCAGTATTTT.

This chain joins TRBV4-3 and TRBJ1-2; D is perhaps TRBD1 (6 bases). This CDR3 spans 15 amino acids. Germline V gene data show CDR1 as LGHNA and CDR2 as YSLEER. Trimming removed 0 bases at V and 7 bases at J, with 15 bases between. CDR3 sequence (DNA): TGCGCCAGCAGCCAAGACCGGACAGAGGCTTCTGGCTACACCTTC. It encodes CASSQDRTEASGYTF.

Regarding this clonotype: Given a much more abundant clone one base away, this may be a read error. V is TRBV20-1 and J is TRBJ2-5; TRBD2 aligns across 7 bases. The ends lost 7 bases at V and 5 bases at J; junction bases unmatched: 10. The CDR3 loop spans 13 amino acids. Germline-derived CDR1 and CDR2 are DFQATT and SNEGSKA (reference sequence). The DNA of the CDR3 is TGCAGTGTTACAGCGGGACGGAGGGAGACCCAGTACTTC. Translated, it gives CSVTAGRRETQYF.

The chain employs TRBV7-2 and TRBJ2-7, with D unresolved. Matching the DNA end better, TRBJ2-5 makes the J call doubtful. The CDR3 spans 15 residues. CDR1 SGHTA and CDR2 FQGNSA come from the germline V gene. CDR3 nucleotide sequence: TGTGCCAGCAGCCAAGACCTGGGAATCCGAGAGACCCAGTACTTC. Translated: CASSQDLGIRETQYF.

This rearrangement joins TRBV7-2 to TRBJ2-7; D call uncertain. Germline V gives CDR1 SGHTA, CDR2 FQGNSA. This CDR3 comprises 16 residues. Deletions cut 3 bases from V and 7 bases from J, with 22 bases between. DNA of the CDR3: TGTGCCAGCAGCTTCATCGGTCAGACCATTCATAATGAGCAGTACTTC. Its protein product is CASSFIGQTIHNEQYF.

This clonotype was detected a few times. The chain carries TRBV7-2 and TRBJ1-5, with TRBD1 identical over 11 bases. Germline loops: CDR1 SGHTA, CDR2 FQGNSA. J lost 4 bases, V lost 1 base, and 3 bases had no gene match. This CDR3 has 16 amino acids. CDR3 DNA sequence: TGTGCCAGCAGCTTAGTGGGGACAGGGGGGAATCAGCCCCAGCATTTT. Its protein product is CASSLVGTGGNQPQHF.

The chain couples TRBV7-9 to TRBJ2-3; D is perhaps TRBD1 (6 bases). V was trimmed by 8 bases and J by 6 bases, leaving 15 bases between them. The CDR3 runs 13 residues. Germline V gene data show CDR1 as SEHNR and CDR2 as FQNEAQ (reference sequence). The CDR3 sequence is CASGLGGRDTQYF. CDR3 DNA sequence: TGTGCCAGCGGATTAGGGGGTCGGGATACGCAGTATTTT.

The chain carries TRBV6-5 and TRBJ1-4; 7 bases are shared with TRBD1. The V segment lost 5 bases and the J segment 4 bases; nucleotides outside the gene matches: 7. This CDR3 contains 15 residues. The V gene's germline CDR1 is MNHEY and CDR2 SVGAGI. CDR3 sequence: CASSPTGVGNEKLFF. The CDR3 coding sequence is TGTGCCAGCAGTCCTACAGGGGTTGGTAATGAAAAACTGTTTTTT.

V gene TRBV7-2 combines with J gene TRBJ1-2, with a possible D match to TRBD1 (6 bases). Trimming pared 6 bases from V and 8 bases from J, leaving 16 bases between. This CDR3 comprises 13 residues. Per the germline V gene, CDR1 is SGHTA and CDR2 is FQGNSA. The CDR3 DNA is TGTGCCAGCAGGTCCACAGGGTCCCTGGGCTACACCTTC. Translating it yields CASRSTGSLGYTF.

The table lists this clonotype with a few counts. This rearrangement joins TRBV29-1 to TRBJ1-5; TRBD1 might be the D (5 bases). Germline values: CDR1 SQVTM, CDR2 ANQGSEA. CDR3 length: 14 residues. Deletions cut 3 bases from V and 6 bases from J, with 15 bases between. The CDR3 here is CSVEIQGAGQPQHF. In DNA, the CDR3 is TGCAGCGTTGAGATTCAAGGGGCTGGTCAGCCCCAGCATTTT.

V gene TRBV20-1 combines with J gene TRBJ2-7; TRBD2 matches 11 bases. The length of the CDR3 is 14 residues. Germline V gives CDR1 DFQATT, CDR2 SNEGSKA (reference sequence). Trimming cost V 4 bases and J 1 base; bases outside gene matches: 3. The CDR3 DNA is TGCAGTGCTAATAGACTAGCGGGGTCCTACGAGCAGTACTTC. It encodes CSANRLAGSYEQYF.

The chain joins TRBV2 to TRBJ2-7; 7 nucleotides match TRBD1. CDR1 is SNHLY and CDR2 is FYNNEI in the germline V gene. The CDR3 runs 13 residues. The ends lost 7 bases at V and 3 bases at J; junction bases unmatched: 6. The DNA of the CDR3 is TGTGCCAGCACGATGGGACAGCGCTACGAGCAGTACTTC. As protein: CASTMGQRYEQYF.

This sequence joins TRBV24-1 and TRBJ2-5; tentatively, D is TRBD1 (5 bases). The assigned J gene may be wrong: the sequence end matches TRBJ2-7 better. The germline CDR1 and CDR2 sequences are KGHDR and SFDVKD. The CDR3 sequence is 14 residues long. As DNA, the CDR3 is TGTGCCACCAGTGATAACTCAGACAGATACGAGCAGTACTTC. Its protein product is CATSDNSDRYEQYF.

This clonotype occurred a few times. The chain employs TRBV7-2 and TRBJ2-1; 13 bases map to TRBD2. From germline, CDR1 is SGHTA and CDR2 FQGNSA. The CDR3 runs to 17 residues. After removal of 4 bases from V and 8 bases from J, the junction contained 11 bases not matched to a gene. The CDR3 sequence is CASSSNRTSGGGHEQFF. The CDR3 DNA reads as TGTGCCAGCAGCTCGAATCGGACTAGCGGGGGCGGACATGAGCAGTTCTTC.

The V and J genes are TRBV4-1 and TRBJ2-7; no definite D call. Trimming took off 0 bases at V and 6 bases at J, with 12 bases between the two ends. The CDR3 covers 14 residues. Germline loops: CDR1 MGHRA, CDR2 YSYEKL. The CDR3, as DNA: TGCGCCAGCAGCCAAGATTCCCACGTAATCGAGCAGTACTTC. Encoded protein: CASSQDSHVIEQYF.

This clonotype has a count of ten or more. This rearrangement joins TRBV14 to TRBJ2-5, with D uncertain. The CDR3 consists of 14 residues. CDR1 and CDR2 from the germline V gene are SGHDN and FVKESK. Trimming pared 5 bases from V and 5 bases from J, leaving 15 bases between. CDR3 in DNA: TGTGCCAGCAGCTTACACCGGGCCCCGGAGACCCAGTACTTC. Translating gives CASSLHRAPETQYF.

This chain joins TRBV7-8 and TRBJ1-5, with D uncertain. V was clipped by 0 bases and J by 6 bases, with 6 bases between them. Per the germline V gene, CDR1 is SGHVS and CDR2 is FQNEAQ. There are 13 residues in the CDR3. CDR3 protein: CASSLAPTQPQHF. CDR3 nucleotides: TGTGCCAGCAGCTTAGCGCCGACTCAGCCCCAGCATTTT. The full variable domain, in which reference TRBV7-8 and TRBJ1-5 provide the parts outside the CDR3, is GAGVSQSPRYKVAKRGQDVALRCDPISGHVSLFWYQQALGQGPEFLTYFQNEAQLDKSGLPSDRFFAERPEGSVSTLKIQRTQQEDSAVYLCASSLAPTQPQHFGDGTRLSIL.

This clonotype was seen more than once but under ten times. J is TRBJ2-1 and V is TRBV2, with 9 nucleotides matching TRBD2. The CDR3 is made up of 13 amino acids. With 9 bases clipped from V and 2 bases from J, the junction kept 2 bases outside the gene matches. Germline V gives CDR1 SNHLY, CDR2 FYNNEI. Here the CDR3 DNA reads TGTGCCAGTCTAGCGGGGACCTACAATGAGCAGTTCTTC. Encoded protein: CASLAGTYNEQFF.